A single T cell receptor beta chain is shown here with its context. This sample was taken from a study of blood T cell repertoires in COVID-19. Background on the study: Researchers got acute and convalescent COVID-19 samples from the United States, Italy and Spain. PBMCs, B-cell-depleted T cells, or T cells provided the cDNA or gDNA that made up the material.

Per the original data handling: It was from reference gene primer amplification that nucleated cell counts were estimated. Repertoires were generated with immunoSEQ multiplex PCR, while TCRdb's copy carries only in-frame clones and drops some. From that table come the V and J calls and clone size; the DNA was used to work out D and trimming. Among hundreds of thousands of clones listed, 85% to 90% were seen once. CDR3 length equals 18 residues. From germline, CDR1 is MGHRA and CDR2 YSYEKL. The ends lost 4 bases at V and 3 bases at J; junction bases unmatched: 10. The source material was peripheral blood. The chain couples TRBV4-1 to TRBJ2-1; 12 positions match TRBD2. The TCR was taken from a human donor in a cohort sampled during active COVID-19. The CDR3 region has the DNA TGCGCCAGCAGCCTTTACCCGCCGGGACTAGCGGGCTACAATGAGCAGTTCTTC. Translated: CASSLYPPGLAGYNEQFF.